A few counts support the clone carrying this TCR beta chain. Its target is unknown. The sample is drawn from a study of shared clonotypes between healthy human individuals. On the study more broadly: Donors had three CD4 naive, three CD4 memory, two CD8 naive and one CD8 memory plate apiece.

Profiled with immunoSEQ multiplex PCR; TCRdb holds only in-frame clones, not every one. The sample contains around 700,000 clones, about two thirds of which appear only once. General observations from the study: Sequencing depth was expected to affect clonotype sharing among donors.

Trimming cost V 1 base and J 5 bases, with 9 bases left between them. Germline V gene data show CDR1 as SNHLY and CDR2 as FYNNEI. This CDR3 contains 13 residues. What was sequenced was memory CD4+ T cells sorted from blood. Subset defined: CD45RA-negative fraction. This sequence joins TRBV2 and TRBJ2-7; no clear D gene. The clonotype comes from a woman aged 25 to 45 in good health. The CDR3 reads CASSEVVADEQYF. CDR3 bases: TGTGCCAGCAGTGAAGTCGTCGCGGACGAGCAGTACTTC.